This T cell receptor (beta chain) was identified during a study of shared clonotypes between healthy human individuals. Notes on the study in general: In having few donors, the study represented limited genetic and exposure-history diversity.

Subsets obtained from CD4+ cells comprised CD45RA+ naive and CD45RA-negative memory cells. Per sorted-subset replicate PCR, input was around 220 ng DNA, representing around 28,000 T cell genomes. The table came from immunoSEQ multiplex PCR; TCRdb's copy has only in-frame clones and leaves some out. The sample includes 2.3 million or so clones, approximately 95% of them seen just once. Comment on this clone: What it binds is not known.

CDR3 length: 17 residues. V lost 6 bases, J lost 2 bases, and 19 bases lay in between. Germline V gives CDR1 KGHSH, CDR2 LQKENI. The V gene is TRBV18, the J gene TRBJ2-2, with D perhaps TRBD1 (6 bases). The sequenced sample was naive CD4+ T cells from PBMCs. Subset given: CD45RA+ positively selected. This clonotype was obtained from a young man in good health. Some clones in this sample may be carry-over from other donors' samples. This chain's CDR3 is CASSRTTDGTNTGELFF. The DNA for the CDR3 is TGTGCCAGCTCGCGAACGACTGACGGGACAAACACCGGGGAGCTGTTTTTT.